The clone carrying this T cell receptor (beta chain) appeared a single time. Partitioning of CD4+ cells yielded a CD45RA+ naive subset and a CD45RA-negative memory subset. This record comes from a study of shared clonotypes between healthy human individuals. The length of the CDR3 is 15 residues. V was shortened by 6 bases and J by 4 bases, with 16 bases between the two germline ends. Germline CDR1 SNHLY, CDR2 FYNNEI. Sorted-subset replicate PCR reactions contained roughly 200 ng DNA, corresponding to approximately 30,000 T cell genomes. The data were produced by immunoSEQ multiplex PCR, yet TCRdb's version contains in-frame clones alone and is incomplete. The repertoire holds roughly 2.2 million clones, with roughly 93% as singletons.

The sample taken for sequencing was naive CD4+ T cells from PBMCs. As for subset: CD45RA+ positively selected. The clonotype comes from a man aged 18 to 29 in good health. Some clones in this sample may be carry-over from other donors' samples. The V call is TRBV2, the J call TRBJ1-5, with D hard to call. CDR3 residues: CASRDRMSVNQPQHF. The CDR3 DNA is TGTGCCAGCAGGGACCGAATGTCGGTAAATCAGCCCCAGCATTTT.